The entry below describes one T cell receptor beta chain. What it binds is not known. This entry belongs to a study of T-cell reconstitution after alpha-beta-depleted transplantation in children. Findings and limits, study-wide: Newly produced T cells mostly accounted for T-cell counts and diversity one year post-transplant. In some patients, recipient T cells and intrathymic progenitors surviving conditioning explained high day-60 diversity. The origin of alpha-beta T cells about two months after transplant was reportedly several hundred expanded graft clones.

The library targeted TCRbeta and was prepared with unique molecular identifiers. TCRdb re-called the PCR reads with MiXCR, one entry per CDR3 protein. Seen here are around 490,000 distinct CDR3 sequences, roughly 11% observed once, and the top ten hold less than 15%. Germline assignment: CDR1 MNHEY and CDR2 SVGEGT. The CDR3 consists of 15 residues. V lost 5 bases to trimming and J lost 1 base; unmatched junction nucleotides: 3. The origin of this receptor is a female patient aged 2-10 years who had a stem cell transplant for aplastic anemia, so the T cells may come from the graft donor. The specimen was PBMCs, mostly from graft donor cells, collected 180 days after TCRalphabeta/CD19-depleted stem cell transplant. V is TRBV6-2 or TRBV6-3 and J is TRBJ2-3, with 10 bases identical to TRBD2. CDR3 nucleotide sequence: TGTGCCAGCAGTGGACTAGCGGAAGGCACAGATACGCAGTATTTT. This gives the protein CASSGLAEGTDTQYF.